The table lists the clone carrying this T cell receptor beta chain with a few counts. This specimen belongs to a study of blood T cell repertoires in COVID-19. Study details: Sites in the United States, Italy and Spain provided acute and convalescent COVID-19 samples. The analysed material was cDNA or gDNA that came from T cells, B-cell-depleted T cells, or PBMCs.

Original handling: Amplifying reference gene primers gave estimates of nucleated cell counts. Some clones are missing from TCRdb's copy, which holds only in-frame ones; the method was immunoSEQ multiplex PCR. Clone size and the V and J calls come from that table; the DNA yielded D and trimming. The sample yields about 99,000 clones, 75% to 90% seen once. Germline loops: CDR1 SGHNT, CDR2 YYREEE (reference sequence). This CDR3 is built from 14 residues. V lost 4 bases to trimming and J lost 7 bases, with 15 bases between them. Source material: peripheral blood. The sequence came from a human donor in a cohort sampled during active COVID-19. This chain uses TRBV5-4 with TRBJ1-5; D perhaps matches TRBD1 (5 bases). The CDR3 bases are TGTGCCAGCAGCCTGGGCGGGGCGGGCCAGCCCCAGCATTTT. Its protein is CASSLGGAGQPQHF.